This TCR beta chain was captured in a study of Ad26.COV2.S vaccination and SARS-CoV-2 variants (dated by TCRdb to about 2021). Turning to the overall study: Vaccine-arm donors came from COV1001, a multicentre, randomized, double-blind, placebo-controlled phase I-IIa trial of Ad26.COV2.S in healthy adults. Ad26.COV2.S was given intramuscularly at 5x10^10 or 1x10^11 viral particles, as a single shot or as two shots 56 days apart. TCRbeta repertoire sequencing served as the tool for gauging how specific and how broad the SARS-CoV-2-reactive T cell receptors were following Ad26.COV2.S vaccination. A total of roughly 32 samples were included in the TCR-sequenced set, comprising roughly 19 Ad26.COV2.S vaccine recipients, 5 placebo recipients and 8 SARS-CoV-2 convalescent individuals. Participants in the trial were split at random into five groups of five each, receiving low-dose or high-dose Ad26.COV2.S once or twice, or else placebo on both occasions. Investigators did not know the trial group allocation while performing experiments and assessing outcomes.

This specimen's treatment or condition label, interpreted: roughly 18 received Ad26.COV2.S at low or high dose, single or two shots; a few received placebo; per-sample allocation not given. Repertoires of vaccine and placebo recipients were sequenced from samples taken on day 63 after the first injection. Between 29 July and 7 August 2020, Cohort 1b enrolled about 27 adults aged 18-55 years at one site in Boston, USA. As a vaccine, Ad26.COV2.S was a replication-incompetent adenovirus type 26 vector that expressed a prefusion-stabilized SARS-CoV-2 spike protein derived from the original Wuhan strain. The immunoSEQ Assay was used to sequence TCRbeta CDR3 regions. After extraction, genomic DNA underwent amplification by bias-controlled multiplex PCR, followed by high-throughput sequencing. Per the authors' processing: Collapsing and filtering of sequences were performed to quantify the absolute abundance of each unique TCRbeta CDR3 region. T cell fraction was estimated by normalizing TCRbeta template counts to usable DNA, which was measured by amplifying reference genes present in all nucleated cells. Repertoire TCRs were annotated as SARS-CoV-2-specific by exact matching of V gene, CDR3 amino acid sequence and J gene to a known reactive TCR set. The reference SARS-CoV-2 TCR set was obtained from MIRA and was filtered for enrichment in COVID-19-positive ImmuneCODE repertoires, whereby public or cross-reactive TCRs were removed. Using the MIRA antigens, annotated TCRs were further analysed by specific ORF or by position within an ORF. Breadth was defined as annotated unique rearrangements over total unique productive rearrangements; depth was the summed frequency of those rearrangements. TCR breadth was compared between groups using two-sided Wilcoxon rank-sum tests. Not all clones reach the TCRdb copy of this immuneACCESS table, which keeps in-frame sequences only. Checked studies attribute under half of the gap to unresolved V genes and leave the rest unexplained. V and J calls and clone size are those listed in that table; D and trimming were worked out from the DNA. The sample has around 450,000 clones on record, 80% to 95% of them singletons. The top ten clonotypes cover over 9% of the sample.

General conclusions and limits of the study: Vaccine and placebo recipients had comparable non-spike TCR breadth, which fits with the vaccine containing only spike. Substantial breadth of spike-specific CD8+ and CD4+ T cell responses was reported after vaccination. Compared with placebo recipients, Ad26.COV2.S recipients showed higher spike-specific TCR breadth (P = 0.0014). It was noted by the authors that total T cell responses may have been underestimated by the TCR breadth and depth analyses. The study lacked the statistical power to compare responses across vaccine doses or regimens.

This clone came up once. Its target antigen remains unknown. Qualities for individual bases were not recorded, and no much larger clone is one base off. CDR1 and CDR2 were assigned from the germline V gene as SGHDT and YYEEEE. Including cysteine and phenylalanine, the CDR3 has 15 amino acids. Only the CDR3 part of the read is kept: 45 bases, read in frame from the first base. V trim: 0 bases; J trim: 2 bases; unmatched bases: 1. The clonotype originates from a person aged 18 to 59 who received the Ad26.COV2.S COVID-19 vaccine or a placebo. Sequencing used peripheral blood, obtained in a trial of Ad26.COV2.S vaccine versus placebo. The chain was built from TRBV5-6 and TRBJ2-1; 8 bases in the junction line up with TRBD1. The DNA is as follows: TGTGCCAGCAGCTTGGGACAGGGGACCTACAATGAGCAGTTCTTC. Its protein is CASSLGQGTYNEQFF.